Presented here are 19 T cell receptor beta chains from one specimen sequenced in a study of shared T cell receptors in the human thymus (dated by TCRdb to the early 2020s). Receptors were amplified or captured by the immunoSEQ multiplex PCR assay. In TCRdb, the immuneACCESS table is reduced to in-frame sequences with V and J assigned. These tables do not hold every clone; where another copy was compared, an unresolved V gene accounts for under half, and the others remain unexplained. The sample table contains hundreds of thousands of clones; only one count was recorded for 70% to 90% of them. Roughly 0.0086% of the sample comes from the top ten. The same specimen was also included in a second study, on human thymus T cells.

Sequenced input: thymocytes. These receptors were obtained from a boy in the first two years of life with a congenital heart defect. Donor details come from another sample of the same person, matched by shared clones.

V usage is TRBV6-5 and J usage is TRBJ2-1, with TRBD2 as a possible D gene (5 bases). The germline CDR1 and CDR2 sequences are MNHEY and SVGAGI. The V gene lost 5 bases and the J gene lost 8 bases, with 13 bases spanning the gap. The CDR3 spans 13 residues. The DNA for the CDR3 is TGTGCCAGCAGTGATCGGGGAAAGGATGAGCAGTTCTTC. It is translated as CASSDRGKDEQFF.

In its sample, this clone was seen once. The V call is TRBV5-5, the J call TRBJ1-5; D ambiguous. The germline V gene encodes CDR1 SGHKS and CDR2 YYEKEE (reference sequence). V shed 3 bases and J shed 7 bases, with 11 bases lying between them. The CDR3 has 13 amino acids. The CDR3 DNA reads TGTGCCAGCAGCTCCCGGCACGGGCAGCCCCAGCATTTT. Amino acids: CASSSRHGQPQHF.

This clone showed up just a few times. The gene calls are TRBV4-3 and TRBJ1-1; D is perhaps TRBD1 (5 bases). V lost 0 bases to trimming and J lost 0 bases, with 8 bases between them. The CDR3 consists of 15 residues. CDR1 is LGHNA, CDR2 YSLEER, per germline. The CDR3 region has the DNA TGCGCCAGCAGCCAAGATTCCAGGGTGAACACTGAAGCTTTCTTT. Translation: CASSQDSRVNTEAFF.

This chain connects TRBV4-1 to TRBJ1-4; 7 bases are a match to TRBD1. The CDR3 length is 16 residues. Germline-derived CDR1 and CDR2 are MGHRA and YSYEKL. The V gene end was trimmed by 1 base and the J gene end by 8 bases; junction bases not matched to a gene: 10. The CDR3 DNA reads TGCGCCAGCAGCCAAGCAGGGGGACAAGGGGGAGAAAAACTGTTTTTT. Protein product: CASSQAGGQGGEKLFF.

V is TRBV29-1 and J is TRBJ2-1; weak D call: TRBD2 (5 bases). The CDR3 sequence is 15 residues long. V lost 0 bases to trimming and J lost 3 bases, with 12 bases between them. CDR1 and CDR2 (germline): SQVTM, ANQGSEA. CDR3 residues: CSVEDQSRDYNEQFF. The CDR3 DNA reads TGCAGCGTTGAAGATCAGAGCCGGGACTACAATGAGCAGTTCTTC.

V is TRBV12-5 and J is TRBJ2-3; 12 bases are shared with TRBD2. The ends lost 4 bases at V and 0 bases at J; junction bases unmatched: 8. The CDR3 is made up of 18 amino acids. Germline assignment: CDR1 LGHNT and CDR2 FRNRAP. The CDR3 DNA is TGTGCTAGTGGTTGGACTAGCGGGATTGAGCCTAGCACAGATACGCAGTATTTT. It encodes CASGWTSGIEPSTDTQYF. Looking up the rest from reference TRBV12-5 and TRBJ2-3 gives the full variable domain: DARVTQTPRHKVTEMGQEVTMRCQPILGHNTVFWYRQTMMQGLELLAYFRNRAPLDDSGMPKDRFSAEMPDATLATLKIQPSEPRDSAVYFCASGWTSGIEPSTDTQYFGPGTRLTVL.

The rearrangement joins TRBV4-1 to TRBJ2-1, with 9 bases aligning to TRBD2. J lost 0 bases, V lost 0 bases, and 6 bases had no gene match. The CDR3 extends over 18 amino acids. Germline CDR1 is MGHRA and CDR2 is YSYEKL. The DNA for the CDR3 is TGCGCCAGCAGCCAAGACTGGCTAGCGGGGTTCTCCTACAATGAGCAGTTCTTC. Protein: CASSQDWLAGFSYNEQFF.

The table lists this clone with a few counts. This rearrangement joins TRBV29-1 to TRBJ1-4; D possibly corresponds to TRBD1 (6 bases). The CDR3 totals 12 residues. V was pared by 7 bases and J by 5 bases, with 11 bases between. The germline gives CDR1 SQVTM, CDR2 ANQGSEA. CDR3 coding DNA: TGCAGCGCGGGAACAGGGAATGAAAAACTGTTTTTT. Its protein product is CSAGTGNEKLFF.

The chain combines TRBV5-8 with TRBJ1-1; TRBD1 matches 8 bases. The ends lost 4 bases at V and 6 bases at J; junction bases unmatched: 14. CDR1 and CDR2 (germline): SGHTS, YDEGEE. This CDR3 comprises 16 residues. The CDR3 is CASSADRGGGKAEAFF. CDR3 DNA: TGTGCCAGCAGCGCAGACAGGGGCGGCGGTAAGGCTGAAGCTTTCTTT.

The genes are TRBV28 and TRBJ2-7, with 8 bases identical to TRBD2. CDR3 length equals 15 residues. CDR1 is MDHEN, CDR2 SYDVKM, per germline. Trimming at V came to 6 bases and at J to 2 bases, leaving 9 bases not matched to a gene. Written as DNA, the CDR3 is TGTGCCAGCAGAGCCCCGCGGGAGGCCCCCTACGAGCAGTACTTC. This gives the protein CASRAPREAPYEQYF.

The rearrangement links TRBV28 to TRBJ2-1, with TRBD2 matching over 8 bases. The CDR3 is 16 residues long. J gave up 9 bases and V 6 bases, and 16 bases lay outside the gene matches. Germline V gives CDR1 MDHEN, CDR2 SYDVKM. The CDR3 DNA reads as TGTGCCAGCAGGGGCGGGTTAGCGGGAACCTCTTGTGAGCAGTTCTTC. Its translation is CASRGGLAGTSCEQFF.

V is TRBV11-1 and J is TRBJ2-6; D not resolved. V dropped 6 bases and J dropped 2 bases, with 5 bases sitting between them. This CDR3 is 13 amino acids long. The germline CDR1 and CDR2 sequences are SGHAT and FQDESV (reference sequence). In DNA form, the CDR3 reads TGTGCCAGCAGGGTAGCTGGGGCCAACGTCCTGACTTTC. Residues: CASRVAGANVLTF.

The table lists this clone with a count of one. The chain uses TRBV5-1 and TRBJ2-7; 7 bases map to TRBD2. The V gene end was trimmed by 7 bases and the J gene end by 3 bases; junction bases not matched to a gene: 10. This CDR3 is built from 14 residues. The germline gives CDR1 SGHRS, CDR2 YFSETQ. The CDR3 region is CASQLTSVSYEQYF. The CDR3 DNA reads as TGCGCCAGCCAGCTAACTAGCGTAAGCTACGAGCAGTACTTC.

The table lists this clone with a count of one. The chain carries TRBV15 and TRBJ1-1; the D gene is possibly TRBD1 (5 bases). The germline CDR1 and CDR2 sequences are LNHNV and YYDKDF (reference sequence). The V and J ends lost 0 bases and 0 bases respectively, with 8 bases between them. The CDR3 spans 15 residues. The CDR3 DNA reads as TGTGCCACCAGCAGAGATGCCAGGGTGAACACTGAAGCTTTCTTT. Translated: CATSRDARVNTEAFF.

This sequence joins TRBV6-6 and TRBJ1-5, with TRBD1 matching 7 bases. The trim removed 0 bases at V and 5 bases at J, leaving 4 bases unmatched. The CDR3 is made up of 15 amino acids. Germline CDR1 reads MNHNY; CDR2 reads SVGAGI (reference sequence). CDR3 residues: CASSYSRDRDQPQHF. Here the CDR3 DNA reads TGTGCCAGCAGTTACTCGAGGGACAGAGATCAGCCCCAGCATTTT.

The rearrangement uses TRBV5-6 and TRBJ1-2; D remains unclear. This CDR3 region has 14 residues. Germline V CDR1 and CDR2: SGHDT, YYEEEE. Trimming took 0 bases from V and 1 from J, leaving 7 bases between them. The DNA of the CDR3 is TGTGCCAGCAGCTTGGCCAAGCATAACTATGGCTACACCTTC. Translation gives CASSLAKHNYGYTF.

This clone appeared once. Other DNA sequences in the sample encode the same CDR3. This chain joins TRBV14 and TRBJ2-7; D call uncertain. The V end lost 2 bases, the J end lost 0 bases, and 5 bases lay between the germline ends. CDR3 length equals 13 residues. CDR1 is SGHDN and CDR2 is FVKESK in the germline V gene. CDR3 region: CASSQQDSYEQYF. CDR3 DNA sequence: TGTGCCAGCAGCCAACAGGACTCCTACGAGCAGTACTTC.

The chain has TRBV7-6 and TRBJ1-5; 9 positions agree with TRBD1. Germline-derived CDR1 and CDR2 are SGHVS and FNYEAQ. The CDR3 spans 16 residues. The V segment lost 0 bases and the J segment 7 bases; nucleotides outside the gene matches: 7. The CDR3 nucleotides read TGTGCCAGCAGCTTAGCGGACAGGGGAGTCGGCCAGCCCCAGCATTTT. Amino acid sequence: CASSLADRGVGQPQHF.

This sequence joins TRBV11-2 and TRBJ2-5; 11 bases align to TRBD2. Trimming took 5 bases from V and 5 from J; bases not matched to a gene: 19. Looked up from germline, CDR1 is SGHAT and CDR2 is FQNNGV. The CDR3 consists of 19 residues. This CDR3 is CASSPRWLAGGPSIETQYF. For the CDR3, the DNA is TGTGCCAGCAGCCCCCGGTGGTTAGCGGGAGGGCCCTCGATTGAGACCCAGTACTTC.